This paragraph covers one T cell receptor (beta chain) sequence. Its antigen is as yet unknown. The source of the sample is a study of graft-versus-host responses after intestinal transplantation. V lost 3 bases to trimming and J lost 3 bases, with 16 bases between them. The germline CDR1 and CDR2 sequences are KGHSH and LQKENI. The length of the CDR3 is 16 residues. The table came from immunoSEQ multiplex PCR; TCRdb's copy has only in-frame clones and leaves some out. The sample holds roughly 120,000 clones, roughly nine tenths seen once. This sequence was found in a human donor who received an intestinal transplant. J is TRBJ2-3 and V is TRBV18; the D gene is possibly TRBD1 (6 bases). The source material was unstimulated CD4+ T cells sorted from spleen or lymph node cells, sampled before intestinal transplant. The DNA of the CDR3 is TGTGCCAGCTCACCCTTGAAGGGGGTCGGAACAGATACGCAGTATTTT. It codes for CASSPLKGVGTDTQYF.